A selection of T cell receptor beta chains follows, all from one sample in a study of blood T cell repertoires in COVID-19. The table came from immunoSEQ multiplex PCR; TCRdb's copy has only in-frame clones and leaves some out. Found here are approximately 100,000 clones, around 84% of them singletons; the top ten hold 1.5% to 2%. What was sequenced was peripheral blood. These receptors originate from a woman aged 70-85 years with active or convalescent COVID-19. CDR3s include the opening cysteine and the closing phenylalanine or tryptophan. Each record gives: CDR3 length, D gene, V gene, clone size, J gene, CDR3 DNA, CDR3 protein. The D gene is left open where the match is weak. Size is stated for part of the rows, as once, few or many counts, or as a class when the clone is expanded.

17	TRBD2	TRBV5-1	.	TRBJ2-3	TGCGCCAGCAGCTCCCTGACTAGCGGGGGGGCCACAGATACGCAGTATTTT	CASSSLTSGGATDTQYF
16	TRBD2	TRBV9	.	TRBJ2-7	TGTGCCAGCAGCGTAGGGAGCGGGGGGCCCTCCTACGAGCAGTACTTC	CASSVGSGGPSYEQYF
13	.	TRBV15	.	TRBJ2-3	TGTGCCACCGCAGCCGAGGAGCGGCATACGCAGTATTTT	CATAAEERHTQYF
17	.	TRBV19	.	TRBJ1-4	TGTGCCAGTAGTACTCACCTAACAGGGCGAGGGGGTGAAAAACTGTTTTTT	CASSTHLTGRGGEKLFF
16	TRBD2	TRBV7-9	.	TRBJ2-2	TGTGCCAGCAGCTTACGACTAGCGACCGCTGTCGGGGAGCTGTTTTTT	CASSLRLATAVGELFF
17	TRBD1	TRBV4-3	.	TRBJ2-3	TGCGCCAGCAGCCAAGATACTTGGCAGGGGGCGTGGGATACGCAGTATTTT	CASSQDTWQGAWDTQYF
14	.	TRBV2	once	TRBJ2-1	TGTGCCAGCAGACTGCTGAGCTCCTACAATGAGCAGTTCTTC	CASRLLSSYNEQFF
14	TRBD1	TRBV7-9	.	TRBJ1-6	TGTGCCAGCAGCCGGGACAGTTATAATTCACCCCTCCACTTT	CASSRDSYNSPLHF
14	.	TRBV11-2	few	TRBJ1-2	TGTGCCACCCCCTCGGGGTCAGCTAACTATGGCTACACCTTC	CATPSGSANYGYTF
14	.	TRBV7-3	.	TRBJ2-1	TGTGCCAGCAGTGCTGGAGGCATCTACAATGAGCAGTTCTTC	CASSAGGIYNEQFF
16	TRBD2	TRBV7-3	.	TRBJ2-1	TGTGCCAGCAGCTCCACCGGGACTAGCGTCTTAAATGAGCAGTTCTTC	CASSSTGTSVLNEQFF
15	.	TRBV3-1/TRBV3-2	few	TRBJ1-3	TGTGCCAGCAGCCAAGTAATCCGGGGAGAAGACACCATATATTTT	CASSQVIRGEDTIYF
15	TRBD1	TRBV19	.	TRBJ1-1	TGTGCCAGTAGTACGGGACAGGGGATGAACACTGAAGCTTTCTTT	CASSTGQGMNTEAFF
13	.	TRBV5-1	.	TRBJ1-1	TGCGCCAGCAGCTTGGACGGGGAGACTGAAGCTTTCTTT	CASSLDGETEAFF